The next 32 T cell receptor beta chains were all read from a single sample in a study of blood T cell repertoires in COVID-19 (dated by TCRdb to 2020 to 2022). Libraries were built with the immunoSEQ multiplex PCR assay. TCRdb took over this immuneACCESS table, retaining in-frame rearrangements with V and J assigned. Such tables are incomplete; in checked studies, under half of the missing clones stem from an unresolved V gene, and the remainder is unexplained. The table for this sample lists 130,000 to 150,000 clones; about four fifths of them were counted only once. Together, the top ten hold approximately 4.6% of the sample. Sequencing input: peripheral blood. These TCRs come from a human donor in a cohort sampled during active COVID-19.

In DNA, the CDR3 is TGTGCCAGCAGCTTAGGCCCCGGACAGGGAAGCGAGCAGTACGTC. This gives the protein CASSLGPGQGSEQYV. The chain carries TRBV13 and TRBJ2-7; the match to TRBD1 covers 8 bases. The germline gives CDR1 PRHDT, CDR2 FYEKMQ (reference sequence). CDR3 size: 15 residues. V lost 0 bases and J lost 6; bases outside the gene matches: 7.

The rearrangement joins TRBV18 to TRBJ1-5; a weak D match, TRBD1 (5 bases). The CDR3 consists of 15 residues. V gave up 3 bases and J gave up 6 bases, with 15 bases separating them. Germline V gives CDR1 KGHSH, CDR2 LQKENI. This chain's CDR3 is CASSPRGVLGQPQHF. The CDR3 DNA reads as TGTGCCAGCTCACCCCGGGGGGTGTTGGGTCAGCCCCAGCATTTT.

The chain employs TRBV6-1 and TRBJ2-3, with D perhaps TRBD2 (5 bases). This CDR3 spans 15 amino acids. V shed 0 bases and J shed 4 bases, with 11 bases lying between them. Per germline, CDR1 MNHNS and CDR2 SASEGT. The CDR3 sequence: CASSEAFSVADTQYF. The CDR3 DNA sequence: TGTGCCAGCAGTGAAGCGTTTAGCGTCGCAGATACGCAGTATTTT.

This clone occurred once. The V gene is TRBV29-1, the J gene TRBJ2-3; D is undetermined. The germline V gene encodes CDR1 SQVTM and CDR2 ANQGSEA. V shed 3 bases and J shed 10 bases, with 8 bases lying between them. The length of the CDR3 is 10 residues. The CDR3 DNA is TGCAGCGTTGATGAGGTAGCGCAGTATTTT. Its protein product is CSVDEVAQYF.

The genes are TRBV2 and TRBJ1-3, with 10 bases matching TRBD1. In germline, CDR1 is SNHLY, CDR2 FYNNEI. The CDR3 consists of 16 residues. Germline trimming cut 7 bases from V and 4 bases from J; bases unmatched to any gene: 10. The CDR3 sequence is CASTSSDRGQGNTIYF. The DNA of the CDR3 is TGTGCCAGCACATCATCCGACAGGGGGCAAGGAAACACCATATATTTT. The variable domain in full, completed from reference TRBV2 and TRBJ1-3, reads EPEVTQTPSHQVTQMGQEVILRCVPISNHLYFYWYRQILGQKVEFLVSFYNNEISEKSEIFDDQFSVERPDGSNFTLKIRSTKLEDSAMYFCASTSSDRGQGNTIYFGEGSWLTVV.

The V gene is TRBV5-1, the J gene TRBJ1-2, with 10 bases lining up with TRBD1. The trim removed 0 bases at V and 0 bases at J, leaving 5 bases unmatched. This CDR3 region has 17 residues. Germline loops: CDR1 SGHRS, CDR2 YFSETQ. CDR3: CASSLGDRGLANYGYTF. Written as DNA, the CDR3 is TGCGCCAGCAGCTTGGGGGACAGGGGCCTAGCTAACTATGGCTACACCTTC.

The rearrangement uses TRBV7-9 and TRBJ2-1, with D possibly matching TRBD2 (6 bases). The CDR3 sequence is 16 residues long. Trimming cost V 6 bases and J 4 bases, with 19 bases left between them. In germline, CDR1 is SEHNR, CDR2 FQNEAQ (reference sequence). CDR3: CASRPSALAIYNEQFF. CDR3 nucleotide sequence: TGTGCCAGCAGGCCCTCGGCACTAGCTATATACAATGAGCAGTTCTTC.

This chain joins TRBV30 and TRBJ2-3; D is perhaps TRBD1 (6 bases). Trimming cost V 4 bases and J 1 base, with 9 bases left between them. This CDR3 comprises 13 residues. Germline V gives CDR1 GTSNPN, CDR2 SVGIG (reference sequence). The CDR3 region has the DNA TGTGCCTGGAACAGGGCTCGCACAGATACGCAGTATTTT. Amino acid sequence: CAWNRARTDTQYF.

V gene TRBV9 combines with J gene TRBJ2-2, with D hard to call. The CDR3 has 15 amino acids. Looked up from germline, CDR1 is SGDLS and CDR2 is YYNGEE. The V and J ends lost 0 bases and 1 base respectively, with 7 bases between them. The CDR3 region has the DNA TGTGCCAGCAGCGTAGCCGCAGGGAACACCGGGGAGCTGTTTTTT. Protein: CASSVAAGNTGELFF.

The CDR3 region is CASGSDTGELFF. The CDR3 region has the DNA TGTGCCAGCGGGAGTGACACCGGGGAGCTGTTTTTT. This sequence joins TRBV7-6 and TRBJ2-2; possible D gene TRBD2, 5 bases. V was shortened by 8 bases and J by 3 bases, with 7 bases between the two germline ends. This CDR3 comprises 12 residues. Germline CDR1 and CDR2: SGHVS and FNYEAQ.

The chain couples TRBV5-1 to TRBJ1-1; D perhaps matches TRBD1 (5 bases). V dropped 5 bases and J dropped 1 base, with 15 bases sitting between them. This CDR3 spans 15 amino acids. Per germline, CDR1 SGHRS and CDR2 YFSETQ. The CDR3 DNA follows: TGCGCCAGCAGACCCCCGACAGTTCGGAACACTGAAGCTTTCTTT. Translating gives CASRPPTVRNTEAFF.

The chain uses TRBV5-1 and TRBJ2-3; D not certain. CDR3 length equals 13 residues. V shed 3 bases and J shed 2 bases, with 7 bases lying between them. The germline V gene has CDR1 SGHRS and CDR2 YFSETQ. The CDR3 sequence is CASSSTATDTQYF. DNA of the CDR3: TGCGCCAGCAGCTCTACAGCCACAGATACGCAGTATTTT.

This clone has a handful of counts. The chain recombines TRBV19 with TRBJ1-4, with 10 bases lining up with TRBD1. The CDR3 length is 15 residues. The V and J ends lost 5 bases and 7 bases, in that order; junction bases with no gene match: 7. CDR1 is LNHDA, CDR2 SQIVND, per germline (reference sequence). CDR3 in amino acids: CASSLVTGGGEKLFF. The CDR3, as DNA: TGTGCCAGTAGTCTCGTGACAGGGGGCGGTGAAAAACTGTTTTTT.

The J gene is TRBJ2-3, the V gene TRBV7-2; TRBD1 agrees at 9 bases. Trimming removed 1 base from V and 2 bases from J; junction bases left unmatched: 4. Germline CDR1 is SGHTA and CDR2 is FQGNSA. The CDR3 has 16 amino acids. CDR3 region: CASSLDGTGFTDTQYF. The CDR3 bases are TGTGCCAGCAGCTTAGACGGGACAGGGTTCACAGATACGCAGTATTTT.

J is TRBJ2-3 and V is TRBV19; TRBD2 aligns across 7 bases. This CDR3 is built from 15 residues. The ends lost 3 bases at V and 6 bases at J; junction bases unmatched: 9. Germline lookup yields CDR1 LNHDA and CDR2 SQIVND (reference sequence). The CDR3: CASSILAASRDTQYF. The CDR3 nucleotides read TGTGCCAGTAGTATTCTAGCGGCGTCTCGGGATACGCAGTATTTT.

The CDR3 region has the DNA TGTGCCAGCAGTGAAAGGGGCTTCCCGAACACCGGGGAGCTGTTTTTT. As protein: CASSERGFPNTGELFF. The chain has TRBV6-1 and TRBJ2-2; possible D gene TRBD1, 5 bases. V was shortened by 2 bases and J by 0 bases, with 10 bases between the two germline ends. The CDR3 contains 16 residues. Per the germline V gene, CDR1 is MNHNS and CDR2 is SASEGT.

This clone was recorded once. CDR3 amino acids: CASSPILLNTEAFF. CDR3 coding DNA: TGTGCCAGCAGCCCCATCCTATTGAACACTGAAGCTTTCTTT. This sequence joins TRBV11-2 and TRBJ1-1; no reliable D call. CDR1 and CDR2 from the germline V gene are SGHAT and FQNNGV. Between the trimmed V and J ends, which lost 5 bases and 0 bases, there was a span of 10 bases. The CDR3 extends over 14 amino acids.

V usage is TRBV7-3 and J usage is TRBJ2-3; 11 bases line up with TRBD2. Germline CDR1 is SGHTA and CDR2 is FQGTGA. The CDR3 length is 14 residues. Germline trimming cut 4 bases from V and 7 bases from J; bases unmatched to any gene: 4. The CDR3 reads CASSSGLAAYTQYF. The CDR3 DNA sequence: TGTGCCAGCAGCTCGGGACTAGCGGCCTATACGCAGTATTTT.

This chain connects TRBV28 to TRBJ1-5; possibly TRBD1 for D (5 bases). The CDR3 has 15 residues. From germline, CDR1 is MDHEN and CDR2 SYDVKM. V lost 3 bases and J 6 bases, leaving 15 bases between the germline ends. As DNA, the CDR3 is TGTGCCAGCAGTTTTTTGCAGGGTTTAGGTCAGCCCCAGCATTTT. As protein: CASSFLQGLGQPQHF.

The chain carries TRBV5-1 and TRBJ1-1; D is unresolved. CDR1 is SGHRS and CDR2 is YFSETQ in the germline V gene. This CDR3 has 14 amino acids. V was trimmed by 0 bases and J by 4 bases, leaving 10 bases between them. CDR3 in DNA: TGCGCCAGCAGCTTGGGTAGAGGGCCCACTGAAGCTTTCTTT. Protein: CASSLGRGPTEAFF.

In its sample, this clone was seen a few times. The genes are TRBV15 and TRBJ1-5, with 10 bases aligning to TRBD1. Losses at the gene ends were 0 bases for V and 4 bases for J; bases not matched to a gene: 3. Germline CDR1 LNHNV, CDR2 YYDKDF (reference sequence). CDR3 size: 16 residues. DNA of the CDR3: TGTGCCACCAGCAGAGAGGGGGACAGGGGTAATCAGCCCCAGCATTTT. Translation: CATSREGDRGNQPQHF.

The chain employs TRBV6-1 and TRBJ2-1, with 7 bases identical to TRBD2. J lost 4 bases, V lost 0 bases, and 3 bases had no gene match. Germline V lookup: CDR1 MNHNS, CDR2 SASEGT. The CDR3 contains 15 residues. The CDR3 DNA reads TGTGCCAGCAGTGAAGCTTACGGGGGGTACAATGAGCAGTTCTTC. Protein sequence: CASSEAYGGYNEQFF.

The chain is built from TRBV28 and TRBJ1-3; a possible D gene is TRBD1 (5 bases). CDR3 size: 15 residues. Germline V gives CDR1 MDHEN, CDR2 SYDVKM. Trimming pared 2 bases from V and 4 bases from J, leaving 12 bases between. This CDR3 reads CASSLTGGTGNTIYF. In DNA, the CDR3 is TGTGCCAGCAGTTTAACTGGAGGGACCGGAAACACCATATATTTT.

The V and J genes are TRBV18 and TRBJ2-1; the D is unclear. Per germline, CDR1 KGHSH and CDR2 LQKENI. The CDR3 covers 15 residues. Trimming took off 3 bases at V and 0 bases at J, with 9 bases between the two ends. The CDR3 DNA sequence: TGTGCCAGCTCACCGGGCACCGGCTCCTACAATGAGCAGTTCTTC. It is translated as CASSPGTGSYNEQFF.

The V and J genes are TRBV7-2 and TRBJ2-5; 8 bases fit TRBD1. This CDR3 region has 14 residues. The trim removed 5 bases at V and 5 bases at J, leaving 7 bases unmatched. From germline, CDR1 is SGHTA and CDR2 FQGNSA. The CDR3 sequence is CASSPGQGLETQYF. In DNA form, the CDR3 reads TGTGCCAGCAGCCCCGGACAGGGATTGGAGACCCAGTACTTC.

This clone has more than one count but fewer than ten. This chain links TRBV29-1 with TRBJ1-5; D might be TRBD1 (5 bases). Germline CDR1 is SQVTM and CDR2 is ANQGSEA. The germline V and J ends were trimmed by 4 bases and 0 bases, with 7 bases remaining between them. CDR3 size: 13 residues. The CDR3 nucleotides read TGCAGCGTTGCAGGGAATAGCAATCAGCCCCAGCATTTT. Translated, it gives CSVAGNSNQPQHF.

The rearrangement uses TRBV7-9 and TRBJ2-6; 12 bases align to TRBD2. The CDR3 is 16 residues long. Germline assignment: CDR1 SEHNR and CDR2 FQNEAQ (reference sequence). The V segment lost 7 bases and the J segment 4 bases; nucleotides outside the gene matches: 5. CDR3: CASTPSGRGGANVLTF. Here the CDR3 DNA reads TGTGCCAGCACCCCTAGCGGGAGGGGAGGGGCCAACGTCCTGACTTTC.

The V and J genes are TRBV29-1 and TRBJ2-5, with TRBD1 matching 11 bases. J lost 5 bases, V lost 6 bases, and 8 bases had no gene match. The CDR3 runs 14 residues. From germline, CDR1 is SQVTM and CDR2 ANQGSEA. The CDR3 nucleotides are TGCAGCGTCGCTCCCGGGACAGGGGGGGAGACCCAGTACTTC. As protein: CSVAPGTGGETQYF.

This clone was recorded at least ten times. The chain couples TRBV19 to TRBJ1-5; TRBD1 aligns across 7 bases. V was pared by 4 bases and J by 6 bases, with 6 bases of the junction left unmatched. The CDR3 consists of 14 residues. Germline loops: CDR1 LNHDA, CDR2 SQIVND (reference sequence). CDR3 coding DNA: TGTGCCAGTAGTAGCCGACAGGGAGGTCAGCCCCAGCATTTT. Encoded protein: CASSSRQGGQPQHF.

This chain connects TRBV5-4 to TRBJ2-3, with 12 bases fitting TRBD2. CDR1 SGHNT and CDR2 YYREEE come from the germline V gene (reference sequence). The trim removed 3 bases at V and 3 bases at J, leaving 8 bases unmatched. The CDR3 spans 17 residues. CDR3 region: CASSSNLAGGPTDTQYF. The CDR3 nucleotides read TGTGCCAGCAGCTCCAATCTAGCGGGGGGGCCGACAGATACGCAGTATTTT.

DNA for the CDR3: TGTGCCAGCAGCCCGGGACTAGCGGGAGGCCTTTTACTGAACACCGGGGAGCTGTTTTTT. Amino acids: CASSPGLAGGLLLNTGELFF. The rearrangement joins TRBV5-4 to TRBJ2-2; 15 bases map to TRBD2. V shed 4 bases, J shed 1 base, and the junction held 11 bases outside the gene matches. Germline V gene data show CDR1 as SGHNT and CDR2 as YYREEE (reference sequence). This CDR3 has 20 amino acids.

V usage is TRBV11-2 and J usage is TRBJ2-1; 7 nucleotides match TRBD1. Germline CDR1 is SGHAT and CDR2 is FQNNGV. The ends lost 4 bases at V and 3 bases at J; junction bases unmatched: 9. The CDR3 length is 16 residues. Written as DNA, the CDR3 is TGTGCCAGCAGCTCCCACCTCGGACAGGTCTACAATGAGCAGTTCTTC. This gives the protein CASSSHLGQVYNEQFF.